Listed below are T cell receptor beta chains from one sample, sequenced in a study of cytomegalovirus exposure and HLA in healthy donors. This table comes from immunoSEQ multiplex PCR, and its TCRdb copy is limited to in-frame clones, with some not included. The table lists roughly 76,000 clones, with roughly 2.4% in the top ten. Sample: PBMCs. These receptor sequences come from a female donor in good health and CMV-seropositive. Both conserved end residues are part of each CDR3. A D gene is named only where the DNA matches it firmly.

TRBV18	TRBJ1-1	.	TGTGCCAGCTCACCAGGAGGGAACACTGAAGCTTTCTTT	CASSPGGNTEAFF
TRBV7-9	TRBJ2-1	TRBD1	TGTGCCAGCAGCCCTTCCGGGACAGGGGAAGACAATGAGCAGTTCTTC	CASSPSGTGEDNEQFF
TRBV19	TRBJ1-5	TRBD1	TGTGCCAGTAGTCTTGGGGGACAGTGGACCGGTGCGTTTGGGGTACAGCCCCAGCATTTT	CASSLGGQWTGAFGVQPQHF
TRBV7-3	TRBJ2-3	TRBD1	TGTGCCAGCAGTTTGGGACAGTTGAGCACAGATACGCAGTATTTT	CASSLGQLSTDTQYF
TRBV2	TRBJ1-2	.	TGTGCCAGCAGTCCAGGGGCGCTATATGGCTACACCTTC	CASSPGALYGYTF
TRBV7-3	TRBJ2-5	TRBD2	TGTGCCAGCAGCTTAATGGGGGAGGGGCAGGGAGAGACCCAGTACTTC	CASSLMGEGQGETQYF
TRBV6-6	TRBJ2-1	.	TGTGCCAGCAGTTGGCAGGGGCCAGTCGGGAAGTTCTTC	CASSWQGPVGKFF
TRBV7-2	TRBJ1-2	.	TGTGCCAGCAGCTTAGGGCGAAGCGGAGGCTACACCTTC	CASSLGRSGGYTF
TRBV18	TRBJ2-2	.	TGTGCCAGCTCACAGACGATAACCGGGACATCGTACACCGGGGAGCTGTTTTTT	CASSQTITGTSYTGELFF
TRBV4-1	TRBJ2-7	.	TGCGCCAGCAGCCAAGCTTGGGGTGGCGGGTACGAGCAGTACTTC	CASSQAWGGGYEQYF
TRBV7-6	TRBJ1-1	.	TGTGCCAGCAGCGCCTGGTCACAGACGAACACTGAAGCTTTCTTT	CASSAWSQTNTEAFF
TRBV5-4	TRBJ1-6	TRBD1	TGTGCCAGCAGCATTGGACAGGGGAAACATTCACCCCTCCACTTT	CASSIGQGKHSPLHF
TRBV28	TRBJ2-7	.	TGTGCCAGCAGCTCGCTAGTCTTGGTAAACCCCTACGAGCAGTACTTC	CASSSLVLVNPYEQYF
TRBV7-9	TRBJ2-3	TRBD2	TGTGCCAGCAGCTTAGGGCTAGCGGGGGTAGTCCGGTGGGCAGATACGCAGTATTTT	CASSLGLAGVVRWADTQYF
TRBV30	TRBJ2-3	.	TGTGCCAAGGCAGGGGCAGATACGCAGTATTTT	CAKAGADTQYF
TRBV6-5	TRBJ1-1	.	TGTGCCAGCAGTCCTCGCGCTGACACTGAAGCTTTCTTT	CASSPRADTEAFF
TRBV7-7	TRBJ1-1	TRBD1	TGTGCTAGCAGCCCCGGGACAGGGAGTACTGAAGCTTTCTTT	CASSPGTGSTEAFF
TRBV18	TRBJ2-2	TRBD2	TGTGCCAGCTCACCACTGGGACTAGCGATCGGGGAGCTGTTTTTT	CASSPLGLAIGELFF
TRBV5-4	TRBJ1-2	TRBD1	TGTGCCAGCAGCCTGACAGGGTTTGACTATGGCTACACCTTC	CASSLTGFDYGYTF
TRBV7-2	TRBJ2-1	TRBD2	TGTGCCAGCAGCTTCGCCGGGACTAACTACAATGAGCAGTTCTTC	CASSFAGTNYNEQFF
TRBV2	TRBJ2-7	TRBD1	TGTGCCAGCAGTGAACTGGGACAGGGGGACTACGAGCAGTACTTC	CASSELGQGDYEQYF
TRBV9	TRBJ1-1	.	TGTGCCAGCAGCCAAGAGGGCAAGAGCACTGAAGCTTTCTTT	CASSQEGKSTEAFF
TRBV6-1	TRBJ1-2	TRBD1	TGTGCCAGCAGTGAACCGAGGGGGCCCAGCTATGGCTACACCTTC	CASSEPRGPSYGYTF
TRBV10-3	TRBJ1-2	.	TGTGCCATCAGTGAGTCCGAGGGTGGCTACACCTTC	CAISESEGGYTF
TRBV10-3	TRBJ1-1	TRBD1	TGTGCCATCAGAGTGGACAGGGAGGTTGTCCCCGGGGCTTTCTTT	CAIRVDREVVPGAFF
TRBV29-1	TRBJ2-1	.	TGCAGCGTTGGAGATGTCGGAGGTGAGCAGTTCTTC	CSVGDVGGEQFF